This TCR beta chain was profiled in a study of T cell responses to AZD1222 COVID-19 vaccine. About the research overall: Some second doses came at about 4 weeks and others at about 12 weeks; these were pooled. Study-level results: Spike as a whole was targeted by vaccine-associated CD4 TCRs, dominant at 160-218 and 743-854. After two AZD1222 doses, spike-specific TCR breadth and depth rose versus day 0.

Using immunoSEQ multiplex PCR, the repertoire was profiled, and TCRdb retains in-frame clones only, with some absent. This table has about 180,000 clones, 85% to 95% appearing once. As for this clone: Its target is not known.

Sequenced material: peripheral blood, taken on day 0 of AZD1222 vaccination. This receptor was identified in an adult in good health.

The CDR3 bases are TGTGCCTCCGGGGGCGAAAGCGAGCAGTACTTC. It translates to CASGGESEQYF. The V gene is TRBV25-1, the J gene TRBJ2-7, with D perhaps TRBD1 or TRBD2 (6 bases each). V gave up 11 bases and J gave up 6 bases, with 14 bases separating them. This CDR3 contains 11 residues. The V gene's germline CDR1 is MGHDK and CDR2 SYGVNS.